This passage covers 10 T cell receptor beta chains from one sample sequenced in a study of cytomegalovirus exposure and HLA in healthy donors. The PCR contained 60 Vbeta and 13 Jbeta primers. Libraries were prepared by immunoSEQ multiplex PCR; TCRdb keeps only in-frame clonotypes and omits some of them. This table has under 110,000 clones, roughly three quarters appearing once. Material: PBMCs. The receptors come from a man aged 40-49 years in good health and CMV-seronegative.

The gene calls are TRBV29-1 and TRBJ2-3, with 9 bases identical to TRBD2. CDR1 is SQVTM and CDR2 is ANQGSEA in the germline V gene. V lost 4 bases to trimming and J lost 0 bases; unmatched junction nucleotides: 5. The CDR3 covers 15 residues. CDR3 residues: CSVGGTSRSTDTQYF. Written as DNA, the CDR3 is TGCAGCGTTGGGGGGACTAGCAGAAGCACAGATACGCAGTATTTT.

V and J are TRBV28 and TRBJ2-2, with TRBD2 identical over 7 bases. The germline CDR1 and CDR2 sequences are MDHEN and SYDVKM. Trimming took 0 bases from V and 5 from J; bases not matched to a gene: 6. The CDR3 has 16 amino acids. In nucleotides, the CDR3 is TGTGCCAGCAGTTTATGGGGAGGGGAAAAGACCGGGGAGCTGTTTTTT. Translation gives CASSLWGGEKTGELFF.

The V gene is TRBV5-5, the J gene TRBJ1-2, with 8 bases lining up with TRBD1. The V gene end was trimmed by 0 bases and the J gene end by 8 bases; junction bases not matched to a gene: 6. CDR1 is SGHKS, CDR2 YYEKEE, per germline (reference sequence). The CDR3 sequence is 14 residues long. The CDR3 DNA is TGTGCCAGCAGCTTGGTGCAGGGGGCTTGGGGCTACACCTTC. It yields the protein CASSLVQGAWGYTF. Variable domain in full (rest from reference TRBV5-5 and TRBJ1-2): DAGVTQSPTHLIKTRGQQVTLRCSPISGHKSVSWYQQVLGQGPQFIFQYYEKEERGRGNFPDRFSARQFPNYSSELNVNALLLGDSALYLCASSLVQGAWGYTFGSGTRLTVV.

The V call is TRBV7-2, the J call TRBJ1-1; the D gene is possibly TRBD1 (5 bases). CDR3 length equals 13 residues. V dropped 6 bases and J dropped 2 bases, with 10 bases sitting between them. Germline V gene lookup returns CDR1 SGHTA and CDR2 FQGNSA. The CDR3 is CASRQTVNTEAFF. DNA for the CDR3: TGTGCCAGCAGACAGACAGTCAACACTGAAGCTTTCTTT.

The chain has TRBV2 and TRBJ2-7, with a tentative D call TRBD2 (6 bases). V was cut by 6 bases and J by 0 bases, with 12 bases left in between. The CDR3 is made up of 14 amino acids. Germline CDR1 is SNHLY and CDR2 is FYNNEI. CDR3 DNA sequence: TGTGCCAGCAGGGGGGACGGGAGCTCCTACGAGCAGTACGTC. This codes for CASRGDGSSYEQYV.

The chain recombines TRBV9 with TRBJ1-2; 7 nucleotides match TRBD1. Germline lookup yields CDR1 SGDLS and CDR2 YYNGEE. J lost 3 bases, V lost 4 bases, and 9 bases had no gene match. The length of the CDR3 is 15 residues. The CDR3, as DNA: TGTGCCAGCAGCCCCAGACAGGGTGGCTACTATGGCTACACCTTC. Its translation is CASSPRQGGYYGYTF.

CDR3 sequence (DNA): TGTGCCAGTAGGCTCCGGGACTACTACCAAGAGACCCAGTACTTC. Encoded protein: CASRLRDYYQETQYF. This rearrangement joins TRBV19 to TRBJ2-5, with 7 nucleotides matching TRBD2. V was clipped by 6 bases and J by 0 bases; unmatched bases: 7. This CDR3 spans 15 amino acids. From germline, CDR1 is LNHDA and CDR2 SQIVND (reference sequence).

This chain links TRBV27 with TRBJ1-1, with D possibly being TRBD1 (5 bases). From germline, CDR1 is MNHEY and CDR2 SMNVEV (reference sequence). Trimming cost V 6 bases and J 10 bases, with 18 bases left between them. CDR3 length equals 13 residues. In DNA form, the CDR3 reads TGTGCCAGCAGACCGGGACGGGACTCAGTAGCTTTCTTT. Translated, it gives CASRPGRDSVAFF.

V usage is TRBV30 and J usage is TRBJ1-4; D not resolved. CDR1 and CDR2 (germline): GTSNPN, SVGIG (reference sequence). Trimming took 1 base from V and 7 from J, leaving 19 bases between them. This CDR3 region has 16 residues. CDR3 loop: CAWSAPALSPGEKLFF. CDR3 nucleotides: TGTGCCTGGAGTGCCCCCGCTCTGAGCCCGGGTGAAAAACTGTTTTTT.

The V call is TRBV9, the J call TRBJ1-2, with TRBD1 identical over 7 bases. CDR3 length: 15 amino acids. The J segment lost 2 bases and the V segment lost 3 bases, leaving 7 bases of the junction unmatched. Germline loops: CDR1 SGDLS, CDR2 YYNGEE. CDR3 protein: CASSASGQPNYGYTF. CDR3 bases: TGTGCCAGCAGCGCATCGGGACAGCCAAACTATGGCTACACCTTC.